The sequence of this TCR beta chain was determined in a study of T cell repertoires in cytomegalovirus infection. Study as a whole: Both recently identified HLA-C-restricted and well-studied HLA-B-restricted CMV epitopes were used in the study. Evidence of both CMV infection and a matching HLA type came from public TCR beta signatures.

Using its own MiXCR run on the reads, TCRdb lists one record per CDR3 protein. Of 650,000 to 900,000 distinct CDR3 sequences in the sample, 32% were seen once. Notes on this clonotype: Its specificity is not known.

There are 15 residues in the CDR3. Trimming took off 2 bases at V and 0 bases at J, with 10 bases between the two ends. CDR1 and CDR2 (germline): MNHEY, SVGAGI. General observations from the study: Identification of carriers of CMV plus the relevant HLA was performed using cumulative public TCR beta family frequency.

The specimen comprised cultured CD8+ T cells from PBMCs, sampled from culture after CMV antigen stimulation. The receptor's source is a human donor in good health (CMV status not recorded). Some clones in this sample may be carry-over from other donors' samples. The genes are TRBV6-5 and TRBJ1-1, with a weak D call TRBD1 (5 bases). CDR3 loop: CASSYGGDLNTEAFF. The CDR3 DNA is TGTGCCAGCAGTTACGGAGGGGATCTGAACACTGAAGCTTTCTTT.